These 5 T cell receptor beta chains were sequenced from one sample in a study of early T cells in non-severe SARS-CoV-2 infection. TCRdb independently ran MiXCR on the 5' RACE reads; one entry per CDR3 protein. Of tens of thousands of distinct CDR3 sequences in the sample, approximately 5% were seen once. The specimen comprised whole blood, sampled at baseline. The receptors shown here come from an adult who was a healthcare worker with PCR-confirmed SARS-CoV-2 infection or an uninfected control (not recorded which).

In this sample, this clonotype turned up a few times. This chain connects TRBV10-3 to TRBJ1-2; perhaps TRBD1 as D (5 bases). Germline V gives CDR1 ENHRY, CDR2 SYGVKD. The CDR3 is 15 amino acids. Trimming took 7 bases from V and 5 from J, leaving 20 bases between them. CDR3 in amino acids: CAITKPPEGSYGYTF. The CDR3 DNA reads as TGTGCCATCACCAAACCCCCCGAGGGGTCATATGGCTACACCTTC.

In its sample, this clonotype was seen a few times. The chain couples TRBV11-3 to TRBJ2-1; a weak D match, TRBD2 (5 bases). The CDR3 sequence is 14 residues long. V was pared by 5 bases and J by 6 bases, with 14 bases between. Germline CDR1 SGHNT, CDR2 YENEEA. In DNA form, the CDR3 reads TGTGCCAGCAGCCCGGGGATCACCGCCAATGAGCAGTTCTTC. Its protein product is CASSPGITANEQFF.

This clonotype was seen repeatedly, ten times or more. CDR3 coding DNA: TGTGCCAGCAGCAACAAATACCCGGGGGAGCAGTTCTTC. Protein product: CASSNKYPGEQFF. The chain carries TRBV6-6 and TRBJ2-1; a weak D match, TRBD2 (5 bases). V lost 6 bases to trimming and J lost 10 bases, with 16 bases between them. Germline loops: CDR1 MNHNY, CDR2 SVGAGI (reference sequence). The CDR3 consists of 13 residues.

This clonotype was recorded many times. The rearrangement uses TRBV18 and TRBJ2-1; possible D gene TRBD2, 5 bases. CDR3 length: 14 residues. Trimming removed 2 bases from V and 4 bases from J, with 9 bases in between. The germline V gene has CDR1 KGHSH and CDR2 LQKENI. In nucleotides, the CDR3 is TGTGCCAGCTCACCATCGGGAAAGTACAATGAGCAGTTCTTC. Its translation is CASSPSGKYNEQFF.

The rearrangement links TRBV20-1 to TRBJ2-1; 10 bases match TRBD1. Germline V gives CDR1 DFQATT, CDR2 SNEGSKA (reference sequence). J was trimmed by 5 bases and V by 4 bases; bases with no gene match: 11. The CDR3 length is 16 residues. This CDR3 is CSATLNRDRGDNEQFF. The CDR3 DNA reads TGCAGTGCTACTCTGAACCGGGACAGGGGTGACAATGAGCAGTTCTTC.